Sequencing of this TCR beta chain was carried out in a study of blood T cell repertoires in COVID-19. This clone has only one observation. Assay: immunoSEQ multiplex PCR; the TCRdb copy retains only in-frame clones and omits some. Of 300,000 to 400,000 clones in the sample, approximately 90% were seen once. Germline lookup yields CDR1 LNHDA and CDR2 SQIVND (reference sequence). Trimming took 7 bases from V and 1 from J, leaving 17 bases between them. The CDR3 is 16 residues long. Material: peripheral blood. This sequence joins TRBV19 and TRBJ1-5, with a tentative D call TRBD1 (6 bases). The TCR sequence derives from a man aged 30 to 39 with COVID-19, enrolled during active disease. The CDR3 reads CASTPQTGRSNQPQHF. The CDR3 nucleotides are TGTGCCAGTACCCCACAGACAGGTAGGAGCAATCAGCCCCAGCATTTT.